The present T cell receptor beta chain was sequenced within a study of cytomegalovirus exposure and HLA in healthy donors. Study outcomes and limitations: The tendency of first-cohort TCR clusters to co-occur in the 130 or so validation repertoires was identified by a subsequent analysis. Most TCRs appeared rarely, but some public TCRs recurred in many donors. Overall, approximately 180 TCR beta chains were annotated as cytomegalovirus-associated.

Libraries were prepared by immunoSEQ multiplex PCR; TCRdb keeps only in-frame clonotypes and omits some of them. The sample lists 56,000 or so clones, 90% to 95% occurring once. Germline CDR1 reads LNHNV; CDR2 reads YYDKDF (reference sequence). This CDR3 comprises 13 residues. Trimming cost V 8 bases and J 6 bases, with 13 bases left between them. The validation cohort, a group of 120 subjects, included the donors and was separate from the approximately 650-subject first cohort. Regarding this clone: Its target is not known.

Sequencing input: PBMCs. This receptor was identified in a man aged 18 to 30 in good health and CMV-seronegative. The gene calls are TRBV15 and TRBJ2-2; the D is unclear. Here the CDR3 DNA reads TGTGCCACCGATGGGCTGGTGGCCGGGGAGCTGTTTTTT. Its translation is CATDGLVAGELFF.